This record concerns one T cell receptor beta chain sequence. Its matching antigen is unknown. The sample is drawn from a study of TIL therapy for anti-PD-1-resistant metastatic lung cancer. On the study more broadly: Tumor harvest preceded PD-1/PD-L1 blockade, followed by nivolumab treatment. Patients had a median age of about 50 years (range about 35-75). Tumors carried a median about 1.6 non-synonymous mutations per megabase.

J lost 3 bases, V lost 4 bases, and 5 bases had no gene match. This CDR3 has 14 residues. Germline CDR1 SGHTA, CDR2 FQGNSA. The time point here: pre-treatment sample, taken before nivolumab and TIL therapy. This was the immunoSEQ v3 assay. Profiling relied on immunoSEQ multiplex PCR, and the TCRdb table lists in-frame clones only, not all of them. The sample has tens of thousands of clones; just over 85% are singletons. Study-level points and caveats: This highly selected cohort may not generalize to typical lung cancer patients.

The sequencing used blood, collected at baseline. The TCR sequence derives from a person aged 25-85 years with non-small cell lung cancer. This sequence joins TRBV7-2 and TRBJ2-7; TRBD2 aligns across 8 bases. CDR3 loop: CASSYRGGSYEQYF. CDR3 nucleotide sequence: TGTGCCAGCAGCTACCGCGGGGGGAGCTACGAGCAGTACTTC.